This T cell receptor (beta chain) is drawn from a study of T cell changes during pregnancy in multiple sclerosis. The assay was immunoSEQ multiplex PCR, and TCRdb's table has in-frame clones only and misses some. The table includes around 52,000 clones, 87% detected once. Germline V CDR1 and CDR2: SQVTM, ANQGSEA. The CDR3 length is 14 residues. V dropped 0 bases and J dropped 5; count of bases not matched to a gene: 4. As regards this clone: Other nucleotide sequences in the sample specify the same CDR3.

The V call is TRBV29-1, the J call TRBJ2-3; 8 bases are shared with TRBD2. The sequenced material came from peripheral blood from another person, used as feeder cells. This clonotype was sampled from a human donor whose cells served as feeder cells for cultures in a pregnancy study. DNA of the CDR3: TGCAGCGTTGAAGACGGGGCGGGGGGAGATACGCAGTATTTT. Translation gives CSVEDGAGGDTQYF.